A selection of T cell receptor beta chains follows, all from one sample in a study of blood T cell repertoires in COVID-19. The protocol was immunoSEQ multiplex PCR, while the TCRdb copy is restricted to in-frame clones and leaves out a portion. Of 200,000 to 250,000 clones listed, roughly 84% are singletons. The sequencing input was peripheral blood. The receptors stem from a man aged 45-60 years with active or convalescent COVID-19. Both conserved end residues are part of each CDR3. D genes are given only for firm matches. Where a row states a size, it is once, few, many or the class of an expanded clone; other rows omit it.

16	.	TRBV3-1/TRBV3-2	TRBJ1-4	.	TGTGCCAGCAGCCTTTACCCGGGAGAACTCAATGAAAAACTGTTTTTT	CASSLYPGELNEKLFF
15	.	TRBV4-1	TRBJ1-6	TRBD1	TGCGCCAGCAGCGTCGGGACAGGGCTTAATTCACCCCTCCACTTT	CASSVGTGLNSPLHF
14	.	TRBV28	TRBJ1-5	TRBD1	TGTGCCAGCAGCCGTGGGACAGGGGAAGAGCCCCAGCATTTT	CASSRGTGEEPQHF
14	.	TRBV2	TRBJ2-1	TRBD2	TGTGCCAGCAGTGAAGCGGGGGGGGACGGTGAGCAGTTCTTC	CASSEAGGDGEQFF
14	once	TRBV7-6	TRBJ2-6	.	TGTGCCAGCAGCTTAGACACGGGGGCCAACGTCCTGACTTTC	CASSLDTGANVLTF
16	.	TRBV28	TRBJ1-6	TRBD1	TGTGCCAGCAGTTGGGGTAGGGGGCTTAGGAATTCACCCCTCCACTTT	CASSWGRGLRNSPLHF
13	.	TRBV10-3	TRBJ1-1	.	TGTGCCATCAGAAATACAGGGAACACTGAAGCTTTCTTT	CAIRNTGNTEAFF
16	few	TRBV4-1	TRBJ1-4	.	TGCGCCAGCAGCCACACCCTACAGGGAAGGGGTGAAAAACTGTTTTTT	CASSHTLQGRGEKLFF
12	.	TRBV6-5	TRBJ1-1	.	TGTGCCAGCAGGGCAGTGAACACTGAAGCTTTCTTT	CASRAVNTEAFF
15	.	TRBV6-1	TRBJ2-5	.	TGTGCCAGCAGTGAATTCAGGGTGCCCCCGGAGACCCAGTACTTC	CASSEFRVPPETQYF
16	.	TRBV5-1	TRBJ1-1	TRBD1	TGCGCCAGCAGCTTAGGGACAGGGGTTTTGAACACTGAAGCTTTCTTT	CASSLGTGVLNTEAFF
16	.	TRBV5-8	TRBJ1-3	.	TGTGCCAGCAGCCCCCGGGTAGCCGTCTCTGGAAACACCATATATTTT	CASSPRVAVSGNTIYF
15	.	TRBV28	TRBJ2-5	.	TGTGCCAGCAGTTCCCGAGCTGGTAGCGGAGAGACCCAGTACTTC	CASSSRAGSGETQYF
14	.	TRBV6-2/TRBV6-3	TRBJ2-7	TRBD1	TGTGCCAGCAGCAGGACAGGGGTCGGCGGAGAGCAGTACTTC	CASSRTGVGGEQYF
19	.	TRBV18	TRBJ1-5	TRBD1	TGTGCCAGCTCACAGGGGGGGACAGGGCTGAACCGGGGCAATCAGCCCCAGCATTTT	CASSQGGTGLNRGNQPQHF
17	few	TRBV10-2	TRBJ1-3	TRBD1	TGCGCCAGCAGTCCGGGACAGGGCCGGGGTCTCGGAAACACCATATATTTT	CASSPGQGRGLGNTIYF
15	.	TRBV9	TRBJ2-3	TRBD1	TGTGCCAGCAGCCTAGGGGCAGGGGGTACAGATACGCAGTATTTT	CASSLGAGGTDTQYF
16	.	TRBV7-3	TRBJ2-3	.	TGTGCCAGCAGCTTAGGCACGGGACTCAGCACAGATACGCAGTATTTT	CASSLGTGLSTDTQYF
14	.	TRBV5-1	TRBJ1-2	.	TGCGCCAGCAGCGCCGGACAAACTAACTATGGCTACACCTTC	CASSAGQTNYGYTF
15	.	TRBV5-1	TRBJ2-3	TRBD2	TGCGCCAGCAGGCCAGCGGGGGATAGCACAGATACGCAGTATTTT	CASRPAGDSTDTQYF
17	.	TRBV11-2	TRBJ2-1	TRBD2	TGTGCCAGCAGCTCCGATAGCGGGGGGACCAGTTACAATGAGCAGTTCTTC	CASSSDSGGTSYNEQFF
15	.	TRBV7-8	TRBJ1-4	TRBD1	TGTGCCAGCAGCTTAGTTGGGACAGGGGCCGGGGAACTGTTTTTT	CASSLVGTGAGELFF
14	once	TRBV10-3	TRBJ2-3	TRBD2	TGTGCCACGAGCGCACTAGCGGACACAGATACGCAGTATTTT	CATSALADTDTQYF
13	.	TRBV19	TRBJ1-1	.	TGTGCCAGTAGTACCACAGGGTACACTGAAGCTTTCTTT	CASSTTGYTEAFF
17	.	TRBV6-2/TRBV6-3	TRBJ2-7	TRBD1	TGTGCCAGCAGTTACTCGTGGGCAGGGGGTCGCTCCTACGAGCAGTACTTC	CASSYSWAGGRSYEQYF
16	.	TRBV28	TRBJ1-1	TRBD1	TGTGCCAGCAGTTTGGGACCGGGACAGGGGGACACTGAAGCTTTCTTT	CASSLGPGQGDTEAFF
16	.	TRBV27	TRBJ1-2	TRBD1	TGTGCCAGCAGTTTATCCAGGGACAGGCCAAACTATGGCTACACCTTC	CASSLSRDRPNYGYTF
14	.	TRBV9	TRBJ1-1	TRBD1	TGTGCCAGCAGCGTAGGACAGGGGAACACTGAAGCTTTCTTT	CASSVGQGNTEAFF
19	.	TRBV4-3	TRBJ2-3	TRBD2	TGCGCCAGCAGCCAAAGCTTGAGCGGGAGGGTAGACATGACAGATACGCAGTATTTT	CASSQSLSGRVDMTDTQYF
15	.	TRBV4-1	TRBJ1-5	.	TGCGCCAGCAGCCAAGGACAATCAGGTTATCAGCCCCAGCATTTT	CASSQGQSGYQPQHF
15	.	TRBV6-5	TRBJ2-3	.	TGTGCCAGCAGTTACTCGGGAGTCGCCACAGATACGCAGTATTTT	CASSYSGVATDTQYF
17	.	TRBV6-6	TRBJ2-3	TRBD1	TGTGCCAGCAGTCCCACGGACAGGGCCCAACTCACAGATACGCAGTATTTT	CASSPTDRAQLTDTQYF
14	.	TRBV2	TRBJ1-1	.	TGTGCCAGCAAAGCTATAATCGGGGACACTGAAGCTTTCTTT	CASKAIIGDTEAFF
14	.	TRBV28	TRBJ2-2	TRBD1	TGTGCCAGCAGCCACTCAGGGGGCACCGGGGAGCTGTTTTTT	CASSHSGGTGELFF
14	.	TRBV2	TRBJ2-3	TRBD2	TGTGCCGGATGGGGGGAGGGCCCGGGAGATACGCAGTATTTT	CAGWGEGPGDTQYF
13	.	TRBV19	TRBJ2-1	TRBD1	TGTGCCAGCCGGGACAGGGGCCACAATGAGCAGTTCTTC	CASRDRGHNEQFF
16	.	TRBV15	TRBJ2-2	.	TGTGCCACCAGCAGCTCTCTGGACAGGAACACCGGGGAGCTGTTTTTT	CATSSSLDRNTGELFF
16	.	TRBV9	TRBJ1-3	.	TGTGCCAGCAGCGTAGCGGCGAATGGCGGTGGAAACACCATATATTTT	CASSVAANGGGNTIYF
16	.	TRBV7-9	TRBJ1-4	.	TGTGCCAGCAGCTTAGCGAGGGGCCCGGGGGGTGAAAAACTGTTTTTT	CASSLARGPGGEKLFF
13	.	TRBV7-8	TRBJ1-2	TRBD1	TGTGCCAGCAGCGCTGACAGGGTGGGAGGCTACACCTTC	CASSADRVGGYTF
14	.	TRBV20-1	TRBJ1-5	TRBD1	TGCAGTGCTAATGACAGGGCTCTCGATCAGCCCCAGCATTTT	CSANDRALDQPQHF
14	.	TRBV7-2	TRBJ1-6	.	TGTGCCAGCAGCTTAAGGCGGGAGAATTCACCCCTCCACTTT	CASSLRRENSPLHF
15	.	TRBV4-2	TRBJ2-1	.	TGTGCCAGCAGCCAGATCGGTACTCTGTACAATGAGCAGTTCTTC	CASSQIGTLYNEQFF
16	.	TRBV5-1	TRBJ2-1	TRBD1	TGCGCCAGCAGCTTGGACCCCGGGACAGGCGTCAATGAGCAGTTCTTC	CASSLDPGTGVNEQFF
16	.	TRBV7-2	TRBJ2-3	TRBD2	TGTGCCAGCAGCCCCGGACTAGCTATATCCGCAGATACGCAGTATTTT	CASSPGLAISADTQYF
16	.	TRBV7-3	TRBJ1-1	TRBD1	TGTGCCAGCAGCTCAGGCGTTGACAGGGTGAACACTGAAGCTTTCTTT	CASSSGVDRVNTEAFF
14	.	TRBV18	TRBJ1-1	.	TGTGCCAGCTCACCCCTGACAGACCGGGCTGAAGCTTTCTTT	CASSPLTDRAEAFF
15	.	TRBV7-9	TRBJ2-2	TRBD2	TGTGCCAGCAGCCCGGGACTAGCGGGAGCCGGGGAGCTGTTTTTT	CASSPGLAGAGELFF
12	.	TRBV5-6	TRBJ2-5	TRBD1	TGTGCCAGCAGCTGGACAGGGGAGACCCAGTACTTC	CASSWTGETQYF
18	.	TRBV7-2	TRBJ2-6	TRBD2	TGTGCCAGCAGCTTACGAGGCGGGAGGGCTTCTGGGGCCAACGTCCTGACTTTC	CASSLRGGRASGANVLTF
17	.	TRBV4-3	TRBJ2-1	.	TGCGCCAGCAGCCCGAGGGGGGGACTCAGCTCCTACAATGAGCAGTTCTTC	CASSPRGGLSSYNEQFF
13	.	TRBV2	TRBJ1-5	TRBD1	TGTGCCAGCACACAGGGGGCAGGGCAGCCCCAGCATTTT	CASTQGAGQPQHF
12	.	TRBV28	TRBJ1-2	.	TGTGCCAGCAGATCCGGAGGTTATGGCTACACCTTC	CASRSGGYGYTF
14	once	TRBV9	TRBJ2-7	TRBD2	TGTGCCAGCAGCGCAACTAGCGTCTCCTACGAGCAGTACTTC	CASSATSVSYEQYF
16	.	TRBV28	TRBJ1-2	TRBD1	TGTGCCAGCAGTTTCCCCCAAGCGGGACAGGATTATGGCTACACCTTC	CASSFPQAGQDYGYTF